This TCR beta chain was sequenced for a study of shared clonotypes between healthy human individuals. As defined, naive CD8 cells were CD45RO-negative and positively selected for CCR7, with terminally differentiated effector memory CD45RA+ cells excluded. This clone was seen once. No antigen is known for it. The repertoire was sequenced with immunoSEQ multiplex PCR; TCRdb's copy has only in-frame clones and lacks some. Seen here are 650,000 to 800,000 clones, around 92% observed once, and the top ten hold 20% to 25%. The CDR3 extends over 16 amino acids. V was clipped by 2 bases and J by 3 bases, with 16 bases between them. The germline CDR1 and CDR2 sequences are LNHDA and SQIVND (reference sequence). Whole-study results and caveats: Generation probability values for non-shared clonotypes were lower than those for clonotypes shared by all four donors.

The specimen sequenced was naive CD8+ T cells sorted from blood. The chain is built from TRBV19 and TRBJ1-1; D is perhaps TRBD1 (5 bases). The sequence was obtained from a young man in good health. CDR3 sequence: CASSILLGGTYTEAFF. The DNA for the CDR3 is TGTGCCAGTAGTATATTACTAGGAGGGACCTACACTGAAGCTTTCTTT.